A single sample gave rise to the 3 T cell receptor beta chains below, sequenced in a study of CD8 T cells in Susac syndrome. With random hexamers, about 0.5 to 1 ug RNA was reverse transcribed. TCRdb re-derived calls from the immunoSEQ multiplex PCR reads in MiXCR, one entry per CDR3 protein. Among tens of thousands of distinct CDR3 sequences, 94% were seen once, and the ten largest hold about 0.47%. Sample: CD8+ T cells from PBMCs. These TCRs come from a human donor with Susac syndrome.

This clonotype was seen just once. The chain is built from TRBV21-1 and TRBJ2-7; the table's D call, TRBD2, has no DNA check behind it. TRBV21-1 is shown as a pseudogene. The CDR3 totals 13 residues. Here the CDR3 reads CASSTQGGSEQYF. CDR3 nucleotides: TGTGCCAGCAGCACCCAGGGCGGGAGCGAGCAGTACTTC.

DNA for the CDR3: TGTGCCAGTACCGCAGGAGGGGGAGGTCCTTACGAGCAGTACTTC. This encodes CASTAGGGGPYEQYF. The chain couples TRBV19 to TRBJ2-7; D may be TRBD1 or TRBD2 (6 bases each). V was pared by 7 bases and J by 4 bases, with 20 bases between. In germline, CDR1 is LNHDA, CDR2 SQIVND (reference sequence). CDR3 length: 15 amino acids.

This chain uses TRBV12-3 or TRBV12-4 with TRBJ2-7, with 12 bases fitting TRBD1. V was clipped by 4 bases and J by 2 bases; unmatched bases: 3. This CDR3 comprises 15 residues. CDR3: CASSSRDRGPYEQYF. CDR3 nucleotides: TGTGCCAGCAGTTCCCGGGACAGGGGGCCCTACGAGCAGTACTTC.